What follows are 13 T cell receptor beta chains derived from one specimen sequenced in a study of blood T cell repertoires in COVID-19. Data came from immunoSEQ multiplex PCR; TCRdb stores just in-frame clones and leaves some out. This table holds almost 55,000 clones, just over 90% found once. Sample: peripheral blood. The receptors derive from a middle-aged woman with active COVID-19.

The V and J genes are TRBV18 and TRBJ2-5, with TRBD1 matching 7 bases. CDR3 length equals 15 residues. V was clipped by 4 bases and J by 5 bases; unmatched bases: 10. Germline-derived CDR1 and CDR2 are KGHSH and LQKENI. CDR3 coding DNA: TGTGCCAGCTCACTAACCCCGACAGGGACGGAGACCCAGTACTTC. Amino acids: CASSLTPTGTETQYF.

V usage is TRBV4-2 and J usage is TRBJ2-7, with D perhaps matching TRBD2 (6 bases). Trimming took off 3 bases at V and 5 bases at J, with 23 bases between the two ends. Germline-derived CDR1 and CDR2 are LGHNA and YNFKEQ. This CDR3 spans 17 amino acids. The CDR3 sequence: CASSQGVRRGLTNEQYF. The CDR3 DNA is TGTGCCAGCAGCCAGGGAGTCAGAAGGGGACTCACCAACGAGCAGTACTTC.

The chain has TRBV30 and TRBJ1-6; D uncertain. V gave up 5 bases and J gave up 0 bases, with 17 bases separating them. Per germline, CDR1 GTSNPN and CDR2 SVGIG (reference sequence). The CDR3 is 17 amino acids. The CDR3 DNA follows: TGTGCCTGGGGACGGCGGGTCATAAGCTCCTATAATTCACCCCTCCACTTT. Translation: CAWGRRVISSYNSPLHF.

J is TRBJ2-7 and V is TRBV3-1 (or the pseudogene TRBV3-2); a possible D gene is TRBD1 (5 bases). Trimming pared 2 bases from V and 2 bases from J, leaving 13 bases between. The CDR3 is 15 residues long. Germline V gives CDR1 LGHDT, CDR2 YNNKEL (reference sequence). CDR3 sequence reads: CASSQRRQNPYEQYF. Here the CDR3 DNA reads TGTGCCAGCAGCCAAAGACGACAGAACCCCTACGAGCAGTACTTC.

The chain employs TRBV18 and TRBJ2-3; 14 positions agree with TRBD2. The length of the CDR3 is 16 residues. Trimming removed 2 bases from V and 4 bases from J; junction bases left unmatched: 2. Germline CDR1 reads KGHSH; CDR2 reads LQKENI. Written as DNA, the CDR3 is TGTGCCAGCTCACCAGGGACTAGCGGGGGTTCAGATACGCAGTATTTT. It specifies CASSPGTSGGSDTQYF.

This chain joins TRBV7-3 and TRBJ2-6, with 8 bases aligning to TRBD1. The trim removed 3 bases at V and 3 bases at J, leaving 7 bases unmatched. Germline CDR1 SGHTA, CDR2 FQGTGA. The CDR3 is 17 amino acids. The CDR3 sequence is CASSFSGGAGGANVLTF. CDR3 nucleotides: TGTGCCAGCAGCTTCTCAGGGGGCGCTGGTGGGGCCAACGTCCTGACTTTC. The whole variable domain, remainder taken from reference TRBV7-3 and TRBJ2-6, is GAGVSQTPSNKVTEKGKYVELRCDPISGHTALYWYRQSLGQGPEFLIYFQGTGAADDSGLPNDRFFAVRPEGSVSTLKIQRTERGDSAVYLCASSFSGGAGGANVLTFGAGSRLTVL.

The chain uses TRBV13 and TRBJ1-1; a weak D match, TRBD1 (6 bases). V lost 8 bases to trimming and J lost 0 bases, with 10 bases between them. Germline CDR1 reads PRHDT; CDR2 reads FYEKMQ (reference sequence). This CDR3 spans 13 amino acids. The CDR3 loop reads CASSTGLNTEAFF. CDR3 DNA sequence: TGTGCCAGCTCAACAGGGCTGAACACTGAAGCTTTCTTT.

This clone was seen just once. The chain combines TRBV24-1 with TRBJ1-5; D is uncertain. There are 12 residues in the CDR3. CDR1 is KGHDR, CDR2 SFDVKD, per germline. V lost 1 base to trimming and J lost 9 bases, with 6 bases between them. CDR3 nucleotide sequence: TGTGCCACCAGTGATTTTGAGGGGCCCCAGCATTTT. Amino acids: CATSDFEGPQHF.

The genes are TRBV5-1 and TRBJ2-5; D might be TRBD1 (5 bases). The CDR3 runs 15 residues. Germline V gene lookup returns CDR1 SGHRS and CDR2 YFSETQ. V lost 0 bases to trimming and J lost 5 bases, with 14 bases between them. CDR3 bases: TGCGCCAGCAGCTTGGGGGGCGCGGCAGGGGAGACCCAGTACTTC. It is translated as CASSLGGAAGETQYF.

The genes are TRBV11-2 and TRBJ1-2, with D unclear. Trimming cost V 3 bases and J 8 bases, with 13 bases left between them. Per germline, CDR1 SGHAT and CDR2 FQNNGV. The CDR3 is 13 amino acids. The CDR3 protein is CASSFGEEDGYTF. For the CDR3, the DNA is TGTGCCAGCAGCTTTGGGGAGGAGGACGGCTACACCTTC.

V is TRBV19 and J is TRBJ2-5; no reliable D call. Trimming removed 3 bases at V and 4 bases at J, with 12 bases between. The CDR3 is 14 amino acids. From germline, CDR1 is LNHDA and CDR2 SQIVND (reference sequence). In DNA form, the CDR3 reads TGTGCCAGTAGTATTCGCGCCGGTTCAGAGACCCAGTACTTC. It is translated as CASSIRAGSETQYF.

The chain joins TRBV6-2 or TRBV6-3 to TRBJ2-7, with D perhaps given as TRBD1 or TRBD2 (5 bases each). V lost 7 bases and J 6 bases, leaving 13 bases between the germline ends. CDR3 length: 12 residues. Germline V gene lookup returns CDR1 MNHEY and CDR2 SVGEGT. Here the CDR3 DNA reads TGTGCCAGCACCCCGGGGCAGCTCGAGCAGTACTTC. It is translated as CASTPGQLEQYF.

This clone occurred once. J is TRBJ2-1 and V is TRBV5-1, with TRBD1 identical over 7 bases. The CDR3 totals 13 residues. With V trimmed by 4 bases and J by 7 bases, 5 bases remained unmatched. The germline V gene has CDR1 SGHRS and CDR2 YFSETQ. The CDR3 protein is CASSIRDSNEQFF. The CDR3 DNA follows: TGCGCCAGCAGCATTCGGGACAGTAATGAGCAGTTCTTC.